The 16 T cell receptor beta chains given below trace back to one sample, sequenced in a study of identical twins. MiXCR was run by TCRdb on the 5' RACE reads, yielding one entry per CDR3 protein. The table lists around 670,000 distinct CDR3 sequences, around 5.7% of them singletons. Specimen: naive T cells sorted from blood. The receptors were gathered from a man younger than 30 in good health.

V usage is TRBV5-1 and J usage is TRBJ2-5, with TRBD1 identical over 9 bases. V lost 2 bases, J lost 2 bases, and 7 bases stayed unmatched. The CDR3 sequence is 16 residues long. Germline CDR1 and CDR2: SGHRS and YFSETQ. CDR3 region: CASSFFTGGLQETQYF. In nucleotides, the CDR3 is TGCGCCAGCAGCTTCTTTACAGGGGGCCTGCAAGAGACCCAGTACTTC.

For this clonotype: A much larger clone lies one base from this, so it may be a read error. The conserved phenylalanine or tryptophan is not found at the CDR3 terminus, so this likely reflects a read error. The CDR3 DNA sequence: TGTGCCAGCTGGGGCAGGAGCTCCTACGAGCAGTACCTC. As protein: CASWGRSSYEQYL. This chain links TRBV12-3 or TRBV12-4 with TRBJ2-7; possible D gene TRBD1, 5 bases. CDR3 size: 13 residues. V gave up 8 bases and J gave up 0 bases, with 11 bases separating them.

This clonotype was found once. This chain links TRBV29-1 with TRBJ2-7; 13 bases are a match to TRBD2. The CDR3 consists of 15 residues. Trimming at V came to 7 bases and at J to 3 bases, leaving 9 bases not matched to a gene. Germline V lookup: CDR1 SQVTM, CDR2 ANQGSEA. CDR3 coding DNA: TGCAGCGCCCCAGGACTAGCGGGAGAAGGCTACGAGCAGTACTTC. The encoded protein is CSAPGLAGEGYEQYF.

In this sample, this clonotype turned up many times. The chain links TRBV29-1 to TRBJ2-7; D might be TRBD2 (5 bases). V was trimmed by 6 bases and J by 2 bases, leaving 14 bases between them. The germline V gene has CDR1 SQVTM and CDR2 ANQGSEA. CDR3 length equals 13 residues. The CDR3 reads CSVAGGSAYEQYF. The CDR3 nucleotides read TGCAGCGTCGCCGGCGGGTCAGCCTACGAGCAGTACTTC.

This clonotype was detected only a few times. This chain uses TRBV11-1 with TRBJ2-6, with a tentative D call TRBD2 (7 bases). With 9 bases removed from V and 0 bases from J, the gap between germline ends came to 24 bases. CDR1 SGHAT and CDR2 FQDESV come from the germline V gene (reference sequence). The CDR3 loop spans 19 amino acids. As DNA, the CDR3 is TGTGCCAGTTGCCCCTGGGGGGGCCAGGGCCTCTCTGGGGCCAACGTCCTGACTTTC. This sequence encodes CASCPWGGQGLSGANVLTF.

This chain links TRBV20-1 with TRBJ1-2; 9 bases align to TRBD1. This CDR3 spans 15 amino acids. CDR1 is DFQATT, CDR2 SNEGSKA, per germline (reference sequence). V was clipped by 0 bases and J by 6 bases; unmatched bases: 8. The CDR3 nucleotides are TGCAGTGCTAGAGACCCGGGACAGGGCTTGGATGGCTACACCTTC. Its protein is CSARDPGQGLDGYTF.

This clonotype showed up many times. The chain recombines TRBV4-3 with TRBJ2-5; the D gene is possibly TRBD1 (6 bases). V lost 4 bases, J lost 5 bases, and 20 bases lay in between. The CDR3 extends over 16 amino acids. Germline V gives CDR1 LGHNA, CDR2 YSLEER. The CDR3 here is CASSPDSYSQAETQYF. In DNA form, the CDR3 reads TGCGCCAGCAGCCCGGACAGTTACTCTCAGGCGGAGACCCAGTACTTC.

This clonotype was seen repeatedly, ten times or more. This chain connects TRBV5-1 to TRBJ2-1, with D perhaps TRBD1 (6 bases). V was clipped by 0 bases and J by 3 bases, with 10 bases between them. This CDR3 is 15 amino acids long. Per the germline V gene, CDR1 is SGHRS and CDR2 is YFSETQ. The CDR3 sequence is CASSLGGLNYNEQFF. The DNA of the CDR3 is TGCGCCAGCAGCTTGGGGGGGCTCAACTACAATGAGCAGTTCTTC.

The rearrangement uses TRBV12-3 or TRBV12-4 and TRBJ2-1; D tentatively fits TRBD1 or TRBD2 (6 bases each). V lost 7 bases to trimming and J lost 10 bases, with 20 bases between them. The CDR3 has 14 amino acids. Here the CDR3 DNA reads TGTGCCAGCACTTCATATACGGGGGCCATCGAGCAGTTCTTC. Encoded protein: CASTSYTGAIEQFF.

This clonotype came up a few times. The chain couples TRBV7-8 to TRBJ2-1; a possible D gene is TRBD1 (5 bases). This CDR3 has 16 residues. Trimming left V 1 base short and J 4 bases short, with 14 bases between. Germline CDR1 reads SGHVS; CDR2 reads FQNEAQ. The CDR3 is CASSLVLSREYNEQFF. The DNA of the CDR3 is TGTGCCAGCAGCTTAGTCCTGAGCAGGGAATACAATGAGCAGTTCTTC.

Regarding this clonotype: A much more abundant neighbour one base away suggests this may be a read error. The CDR3 does not close with the conserved phenylalanine or tryptophan, likely indicating a read error. The chain is built from TRBV12-5 and TRBJ2-4; possibly TRBD1 for D (8 bases). This CDR3 comprises 19 residues. Looked up from germline, CDR1 is LGHNT and CDR2 is FRNRAP. The ends were cut back, 3 bases at V and 4 bases at J, with 25 bases in the middle. CDR3 DNA sequence: TGTGCTAGTGGTTTCCTACTCGGACAGGGACTAATCCCTAAAAACATTCAGTACTTG. It yields the protein CASGFLLGQGLIPKNIQYL.

This clonotype was observed many times. This chain connects TRBV5-1 to TRBJ2-7, with D maybe TRBD1 (6 bases). This CDR3 spans 15 amino acids. CDR1 is SGHRS, CDR2 YFSETQ, per germline. V lost 4 bases and J lost 1, with 15 bases in between. DNA of the CDR3: TGCGCCAGCAGCCTGAGGGGGTCCTCTTCCTACGAGCAGTACTTC. Translated, it gives CASSLRGSSSYEQYF.

The table lists this clonotype with many counts. The chain combines TRBV15 with TRBJ1-5; a possible D gene is TRBD1 (6 bases). From germline, CDR1 is LNHNV and CDR2 YYDKDF (reference sequence). CDR3 size: 15 residues. The V gene lost 4 bases and the J gene lost 2 bases, with 12 bases spanning the gap. The DNA of the CDR3 is TGTGCCACCAGCACGGAGGGGGGACGCAATCAGCCCCAGCATTTT. Translated, it gives CATSTEGGRNQPQHF.

This chain connects TRBV7-2 to TRBJ2-4, with TRBD2 as a possible D gene (8 bases). The CDR3 extends over 19 amino acids. Germline V gene data show CDR1 as SGHTA and CDR2 as FQGNSA. Trimming removed 0 bases from V and 8 bases from J, with 26 bases in between. The CDR3: CASSLARGLAGRGEDIQYF. Written as DNA, the CDR3 is TGTGCCAGCAGCTTAGCGAGGGGGCTAGCGGGTCGGGGGGAAGACATTCAGTACTTC.

This clonotype was found a few times. The chain combines TRBV15 with TRBJ1-1; D unresolved. Trimming cost V 0 bases and J 8 bases, with 10 bases left between them. The CDR3 has 13 residues. Germline values: CDR1 LNHNV, CDR2 YYDKDF (reference sequence). The CDR3 sequence: CATSRENLAEAFF. CDR3 in DNA: TGTGCCACCAGCAGAGAAAATCTGGCGGAAGCTTTCTTT.

This clonotype was picked up many times. CDR3 amino acids: CASSMDARMGQPQHF. As DNA, the CDR3 is TGTGCCAGCAGCATGGACGCGAGGATGGGTCAGCCCCAGCATTTT. This sequence joins TRBV6-2 or TRBV6-3 and TRBJ1-5, with D hard to call. V was cut by 6 bases and J by 6 bases, with 18 bases left in between. CDR3 length: 15 amino acids. Germline V gene lookup returns CDR1 MNHEY and CDR2 SVGEGT.